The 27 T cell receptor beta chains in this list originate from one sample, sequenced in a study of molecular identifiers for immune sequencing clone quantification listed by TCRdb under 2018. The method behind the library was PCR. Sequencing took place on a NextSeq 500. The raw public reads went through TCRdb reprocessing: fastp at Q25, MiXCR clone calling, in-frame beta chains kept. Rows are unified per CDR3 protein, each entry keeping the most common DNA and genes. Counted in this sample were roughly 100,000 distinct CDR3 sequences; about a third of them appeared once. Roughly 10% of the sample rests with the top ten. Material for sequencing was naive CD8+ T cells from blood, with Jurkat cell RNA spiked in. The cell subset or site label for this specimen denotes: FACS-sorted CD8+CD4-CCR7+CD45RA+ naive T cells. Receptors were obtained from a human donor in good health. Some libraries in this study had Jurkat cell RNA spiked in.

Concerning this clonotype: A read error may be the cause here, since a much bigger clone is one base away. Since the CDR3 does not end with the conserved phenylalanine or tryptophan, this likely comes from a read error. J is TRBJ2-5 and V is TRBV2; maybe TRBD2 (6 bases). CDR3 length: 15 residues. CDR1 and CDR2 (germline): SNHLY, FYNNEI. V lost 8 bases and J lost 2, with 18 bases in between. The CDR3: CASGMPDYLQETQYS. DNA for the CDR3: TGTGCCAGCGGAATGCCGGACTACCTACAAGAGACCCAGTACTCC.

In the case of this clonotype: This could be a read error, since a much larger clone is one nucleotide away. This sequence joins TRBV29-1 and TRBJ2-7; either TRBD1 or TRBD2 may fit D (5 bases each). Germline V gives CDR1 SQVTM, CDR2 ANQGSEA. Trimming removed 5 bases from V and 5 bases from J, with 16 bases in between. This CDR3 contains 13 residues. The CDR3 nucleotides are TGCAGCGTTATCGGGGCGCCAACCAACGAGCAGTACTTC. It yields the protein CSVIGAPTNEQYF.

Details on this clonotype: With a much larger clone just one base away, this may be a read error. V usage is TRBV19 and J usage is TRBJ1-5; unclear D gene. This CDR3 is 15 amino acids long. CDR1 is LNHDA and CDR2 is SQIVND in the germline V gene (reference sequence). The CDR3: CASRALAGRNQPRHF. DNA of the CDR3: TGTGCCAGTAGGGCCCTAGCGGGCCGCAATCAGCCCCGGCATTTT.

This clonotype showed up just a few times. CDR3 in amino acids: CASTSGMNTGELFF. The DNA of the CDR3 is TGTGCCAGCACGTCGGGGATGAACACCGGGGAGCTGTTTTTT. This chain uses TRBV27 with TRBJ2-2, with a tentative D call TRBD2 (5 bases). Trimming shortened V by 7 bases and J by 1 base, and 10 bases separated the two germline ends. Germline CDR1 is MNHEY and CDR2 is SMNVEV (reference sequence). The CDR3 sequence is 14 residues long.

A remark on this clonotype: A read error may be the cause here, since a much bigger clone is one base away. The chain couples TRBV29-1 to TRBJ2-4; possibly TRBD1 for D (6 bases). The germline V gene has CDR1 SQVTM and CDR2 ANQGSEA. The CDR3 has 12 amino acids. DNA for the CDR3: TGCAGCGTCACCGGGACATATGACATTCGGTACTTC. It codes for CSVTGTYDIRYF. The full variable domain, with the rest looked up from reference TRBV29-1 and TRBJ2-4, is SAVISQKPSRDICQRGTSLTIQCQVDSQVTMMFWYRQQPGQSLTLIATANQGSEATYESGFVIDKFPISRPNLTFSTLTVSNMSPEDSSIYLCSVTGTYDIRYFGAGTRLSVL.

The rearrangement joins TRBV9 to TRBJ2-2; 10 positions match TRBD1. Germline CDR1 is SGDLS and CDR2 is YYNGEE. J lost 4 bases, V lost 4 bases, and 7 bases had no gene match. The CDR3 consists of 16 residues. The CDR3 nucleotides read TGTGCCAGCAGCCTCAGACAGGGGGCAGGCACCGGGGAGCTGTTTTTT. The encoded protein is CASSLRQGAGTGELFF.

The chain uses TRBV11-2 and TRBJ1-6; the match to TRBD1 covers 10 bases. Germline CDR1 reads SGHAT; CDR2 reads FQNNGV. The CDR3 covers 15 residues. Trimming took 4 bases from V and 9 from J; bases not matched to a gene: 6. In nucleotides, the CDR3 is TGTGCCAGCAGCTACCGGGACAGGGGTATTTCACCCCTCCACTTT. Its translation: CASSYRDRGISPLHF.

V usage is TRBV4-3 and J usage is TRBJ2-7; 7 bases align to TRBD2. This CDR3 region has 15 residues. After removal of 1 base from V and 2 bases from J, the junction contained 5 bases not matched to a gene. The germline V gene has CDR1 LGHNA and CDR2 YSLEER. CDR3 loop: CASSQAPGGTYEQYF. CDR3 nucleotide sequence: TGCGCCAGCAGCCAAGCCCCGGGGGGTACCTACGAGCAGTACTTC.

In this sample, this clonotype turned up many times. The CDR3 nucleotides read TGTGCCAGCAGTTTCCAGGTGAACACTGAAGCTTTCTTT. Encoded protein: CASSFQVNTEAFF. The J gene is TRBJ1-1, the V gene TRBV27; D gene ambiguous. Deletions cut 3 bases from V and 0 bases from J, with 5 bases between. Germline loops: CDR1 MNHEY, CDR2 SMNVEV (reference sequence). The CDR3 covers 13 residues.

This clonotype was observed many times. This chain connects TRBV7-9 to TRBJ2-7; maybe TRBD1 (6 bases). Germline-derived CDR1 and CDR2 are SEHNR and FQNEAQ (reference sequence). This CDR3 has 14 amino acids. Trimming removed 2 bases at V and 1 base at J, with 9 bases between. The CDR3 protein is CASSLSGQSYEQYF. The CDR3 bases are TGTGCCAGCAGCTTAAGCGGACAGTCCTACGAGCAGTACTTC.

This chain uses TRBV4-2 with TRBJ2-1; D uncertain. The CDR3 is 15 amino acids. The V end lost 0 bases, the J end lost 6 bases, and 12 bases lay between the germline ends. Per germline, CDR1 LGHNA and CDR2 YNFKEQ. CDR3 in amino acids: CASSQEIGQSNEQFF. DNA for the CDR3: TGTGCCAGCAGCCAAGAGATCGGGCAGAGCAATGAGCAGTTCTTC.

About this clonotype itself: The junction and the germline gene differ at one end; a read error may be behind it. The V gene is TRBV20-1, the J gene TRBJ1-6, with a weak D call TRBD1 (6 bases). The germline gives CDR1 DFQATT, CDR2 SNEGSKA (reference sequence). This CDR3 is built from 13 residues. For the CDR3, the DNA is TGCAGTGCCCAAGGGCAGGGGAATTCACACCTCCTCTTT. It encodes CSAQGQGNSHLLF.

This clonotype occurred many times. CDR3 protein: CASSLGEQGEAFF. The CDR3 bases are TGTGCCAGCAGCTTAGGGGAACAGGGTGAAGCTTTCTTT. The chain carries TRBV7-9 and TRBJ1-1, with a weak D call TRBD1 (6 bases). The CDR3 runs 13 residues. Germline V gives CDR1 SEHNR, CDR2 FQNEAQ (reference sequence). Trimming shortened V by 1 base and J by 7 bases, and 10 bases separated the two germline ends. The full variable domain, rest sourced from reference TRBV7-9 and TRBJ1-1, is DTGVSQNPRHKITKRGQNVTFRCDPISEHNRLYWYRQTLGQGPEFLTYFQNEAQLEKSRLLSDRFSAERPKGSFSTLEIQRTEQGDSAMYLCASSLGEQGEAFFGQGTRLTVV.

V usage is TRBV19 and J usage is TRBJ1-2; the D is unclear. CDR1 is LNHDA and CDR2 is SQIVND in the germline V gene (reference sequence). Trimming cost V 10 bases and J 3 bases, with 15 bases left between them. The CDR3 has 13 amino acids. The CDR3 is CATQTEDYYGYTF. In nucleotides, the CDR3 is TGTGCCACCCAGACGGAAGATTACTATGGCTACACCTTC.

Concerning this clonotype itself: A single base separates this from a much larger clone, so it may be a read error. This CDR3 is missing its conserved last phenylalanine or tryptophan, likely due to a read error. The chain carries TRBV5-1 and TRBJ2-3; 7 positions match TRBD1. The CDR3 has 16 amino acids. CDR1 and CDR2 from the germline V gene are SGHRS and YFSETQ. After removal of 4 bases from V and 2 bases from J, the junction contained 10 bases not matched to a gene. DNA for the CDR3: TGCGCCAGCAGCCCCCCAGCGACAGGGCTCACAGATACGCAGTATTCT. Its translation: CASSPPATGLTDTQYS.

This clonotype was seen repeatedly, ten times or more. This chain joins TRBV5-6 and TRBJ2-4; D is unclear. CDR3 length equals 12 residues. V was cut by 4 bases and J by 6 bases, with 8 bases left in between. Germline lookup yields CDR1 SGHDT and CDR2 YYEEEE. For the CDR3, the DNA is TGTGCCAGCAGCGGCCCCAGAAACATTCAGTACTTC. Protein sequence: CASSGPRNIQYF.

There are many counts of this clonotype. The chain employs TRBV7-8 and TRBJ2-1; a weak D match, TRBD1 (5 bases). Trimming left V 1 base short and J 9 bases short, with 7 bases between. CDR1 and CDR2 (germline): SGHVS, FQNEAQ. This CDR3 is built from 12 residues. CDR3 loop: CASSLGQLEQFF. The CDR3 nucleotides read TGTGCCAGCAGCTTAGGACAGCTTGAGCAGTTCTTC.

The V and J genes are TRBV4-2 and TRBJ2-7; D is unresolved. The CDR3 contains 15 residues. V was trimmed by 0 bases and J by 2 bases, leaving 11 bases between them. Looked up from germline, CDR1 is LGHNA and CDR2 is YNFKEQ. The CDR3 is CASSQETYSAYEQYF. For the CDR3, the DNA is TGTGCCAGCAGCCAAGAAACGTACAGTGCCTACGAGCAGTACTTC.

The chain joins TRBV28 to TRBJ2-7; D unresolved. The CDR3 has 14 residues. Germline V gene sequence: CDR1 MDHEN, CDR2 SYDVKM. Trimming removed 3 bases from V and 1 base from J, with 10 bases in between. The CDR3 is CASSFLDGSYEQYF. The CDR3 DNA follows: TGTGCCAGCAGTTTCCTGGACGGGTCCTACGAGCAGTACTTC.

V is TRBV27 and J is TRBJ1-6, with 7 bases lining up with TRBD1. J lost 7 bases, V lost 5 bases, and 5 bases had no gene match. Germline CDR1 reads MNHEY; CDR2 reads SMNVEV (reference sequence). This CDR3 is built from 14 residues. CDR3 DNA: TGTGCCAGCAGTCCTACAGGGGAGAATTCACCCCTCCACTTT. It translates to CASSPTGENSPLHF.

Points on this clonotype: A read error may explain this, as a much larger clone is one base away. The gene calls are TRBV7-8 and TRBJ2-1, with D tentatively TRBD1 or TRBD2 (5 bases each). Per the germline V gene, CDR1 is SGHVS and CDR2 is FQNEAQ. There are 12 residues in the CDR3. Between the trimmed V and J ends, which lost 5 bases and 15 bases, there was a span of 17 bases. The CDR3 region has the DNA TGTGCCAGCAGCCCAAAGACTAAAGGGGCGTTCTTC. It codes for CASSPKTKGAFF.

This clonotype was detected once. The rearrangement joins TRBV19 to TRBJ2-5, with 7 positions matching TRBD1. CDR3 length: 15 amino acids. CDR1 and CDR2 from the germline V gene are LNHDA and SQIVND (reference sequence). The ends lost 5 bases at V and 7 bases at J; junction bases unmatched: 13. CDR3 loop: CASSPGQRTGATQYF. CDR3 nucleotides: TGTGCCAGTAGTCCTGGACAGCGTACAGGGGCGACCCAGTACTTC.

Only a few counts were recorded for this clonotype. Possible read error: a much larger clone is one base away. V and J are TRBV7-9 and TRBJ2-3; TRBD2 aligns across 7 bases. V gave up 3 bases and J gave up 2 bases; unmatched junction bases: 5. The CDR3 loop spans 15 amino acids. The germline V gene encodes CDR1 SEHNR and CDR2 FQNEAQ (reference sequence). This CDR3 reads CASSLTSSITDTQYF. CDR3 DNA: TGTGCCAGCAGCTTGACTAGCAGTATCACAGATACGCAGTATTTT.

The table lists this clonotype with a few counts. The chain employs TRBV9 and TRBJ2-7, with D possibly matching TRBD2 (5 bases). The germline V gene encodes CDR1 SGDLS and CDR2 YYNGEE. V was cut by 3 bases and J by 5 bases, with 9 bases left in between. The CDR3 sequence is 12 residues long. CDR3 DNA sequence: TGTGCCAGCAGCGCCGAGGAGGACGAGCAGTACTTC. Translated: CASSAEEDEQYF.

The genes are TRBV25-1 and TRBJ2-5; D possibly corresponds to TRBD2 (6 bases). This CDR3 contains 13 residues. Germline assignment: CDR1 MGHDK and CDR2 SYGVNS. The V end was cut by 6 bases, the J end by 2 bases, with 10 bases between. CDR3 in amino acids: CASRVGGQETQYF. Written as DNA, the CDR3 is TGTGCCAGCAGGGTTGGAGGGCAAGAGACCCAGTACTTC.

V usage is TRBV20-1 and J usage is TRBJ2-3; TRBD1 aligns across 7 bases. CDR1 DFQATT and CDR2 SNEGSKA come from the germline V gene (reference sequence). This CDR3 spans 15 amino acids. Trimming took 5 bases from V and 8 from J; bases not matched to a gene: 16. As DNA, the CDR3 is TGCAGTGCTCTAATGGCAGGGGGAGTTTCGGGTACGCAGTATTTT. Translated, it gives CSALMAGGVSGTQYF.

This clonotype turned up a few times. CDR3 amino acids: CASSPLGQGYSPLHF. CDR3 coding DNA: TGTGCCAGCAGTCCCCTGGGACAGGGGTATTCACCCCTCCACTTT. The chain carries TRBV27 and TRBJ1-6, with TRBD1 matching 10 bases. The CDR3 runs 15 residues. V was pared by 5 bases and J by 8 bases, with 6 bases of the junction left unmatched. The V gene's germline CDR1 is MNHEY and CDR2 SMNVEV (reference sequence).